This T cell receptor beta chain comes out of a study of T-cell reconstitution after alpha-beta-depleted transplantation in children. Study conclusions and caveats: At one year after transplant, newly produced T cells mostly accounted for T-cell counts and diversity. There were reportedly several hundred expanded graft clones from which alpha-beta T cells came about two months after transplant. Surviving recipient T cells and intrathymic progenitors accounted for some patients' high TCRbeta diversity at day 60.

This clonotype was counted between two and nine times. The antigen is undetermined. The authors prepared the TCRbeta library with unique molecular identifiers. One entry per CDR3 protein results from TCRdb running MiXCR on the PCR reads. This sample has around 60,000 distinct CDR3 sequences, with 44% found just once. In germline, CDR1 is ENHRY, CDR2 SYGVKD. The CDR3 runs to 14 residues. Deletions cut 6 bases from V and 4 bases from J, with 14 bases between. Source: PBMCs, mostly from graft donor cells, taken 360 days after TCRalphabeta/CD19-depleted stem cell transplant. The chain combines TRBV10-3 with TRBJ2-3, with a possible D match to TRBD1 (5 bases). The sequence came from a male patient aged 5 to 17 who had a stem cell transplant for acute lymphoblastic leukemia, so the T cells may come from the graft donor. CDR3 nucleotide sequence: TGTGCCATCAGAGGGGCGGATTCAGCAGATACGCAGTATTTT. This codes for CAIRGADSADTQYF.